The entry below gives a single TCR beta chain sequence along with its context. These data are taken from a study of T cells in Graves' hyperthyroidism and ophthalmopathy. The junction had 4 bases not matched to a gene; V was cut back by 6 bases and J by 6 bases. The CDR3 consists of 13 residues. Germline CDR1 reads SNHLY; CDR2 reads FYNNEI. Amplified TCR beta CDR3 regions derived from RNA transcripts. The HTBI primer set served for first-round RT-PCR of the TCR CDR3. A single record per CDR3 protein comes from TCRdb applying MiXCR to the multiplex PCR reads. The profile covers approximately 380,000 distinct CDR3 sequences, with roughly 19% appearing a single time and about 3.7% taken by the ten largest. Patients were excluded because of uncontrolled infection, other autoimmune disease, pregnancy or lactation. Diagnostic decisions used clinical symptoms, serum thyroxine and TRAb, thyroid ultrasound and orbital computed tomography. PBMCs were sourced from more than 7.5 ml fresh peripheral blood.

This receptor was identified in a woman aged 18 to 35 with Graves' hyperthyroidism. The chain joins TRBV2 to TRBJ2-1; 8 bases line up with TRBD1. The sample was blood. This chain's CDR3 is CASRLDRANEQFF. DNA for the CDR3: TGTGCCAGCAGATTGGACAGGGCCAATGAGCAGTTCTTC.